Below are 30 T cell receptor beta chains sequenced from a single sample in a study of glioma-infiltrating T cells after dendritic cell vaccination. Assay: immunoSEQ multiplex PCR; the TCRdb copy retains only in-frame clones and omits some. This table holds around 90,000 clones, around three quarters found once. The sample in question was blood, obtained before dendritic cell vaccination. The receptors come from a human donor with glioblastoma.

This clone appeared a single time. This rearrangement joins TRBV30 to TRBJ2-5, with TRBD2 matching over 11 bases. Germline CDR1 is GTSNPN and CDR2 is SVGIG (reference sequence). V shed 1 base, J shed 5 bases, and the junction held 3 bases outside the gene matches. This CDR3 spans 14 amino acids. The CDR3 DNA reads as TGTGCCTGGAGTGAGACTAGCGGGGTTGAGACCCAGTACTTC. As protein: CAWSETSGVETQYF.

This chain joins TRBV18 and TRBJ2-1; D is ambiguous. The germline gives CDR1 KGHSH, CDR2 LQKENI. V was cut by 0 bases and J by 4 bases, with 10 bases left in between. The CDR3 is 15 amino acids. The CDR3 region is CASSPPGGVYNEQFF. The DNA of the CDR3 is TGTGCCAGCTCACCACCCGGCGGAGTGTACAATGAGCAGTTCTTC.

The chain joins TRBV5-1 to TRBJ1-2, with D hard to call. Trimming stripped 4 bases from V and 6 bases from J, with 10 bases between. The CDR3 runs to 12 residues. Germline loops: CDR1 SGHRS, CDR2 YFSETQ. CDR3: CASSPRSDGYTF. CDR3 DNA sequence: TGCGCCAGCAGCCCCCGGTCGGATGGCTACACCTTC.

The chain employs TRBV29-1 and TRBJ1-2, with D hard to call. Germline values: CDR1 SQVTM, CDR2 ANQGSEA. V dropped 3 bases and J dropped 8 bases, with 16 bases sitting between them. The CDR3 is 13 amino acids. CDR3 bases: TGCAGCGTTGAGCCCACAGCCCTTGTGGGCTACACCTTC. Encoded protein: CSVEPTALVGYTF.

The rearrangement uses TRBV19 and TRBJ2-1, with 7 positions matching TRBD2. In germline, CDR1 is LNHDA, CDR2 SQIVND (reference sequence). Losses at the gene ends were 6 bases for V and 6 bases for J; bases not matched to a gene: 8. This CDR3 contains 14 residues. CDR3 DNA: TGTGCCAGTAGGCAGGTAGCGGGTCGCAATGAGCAGTTCTTC. This gives the protein CASRQVAGRNEQFF.

This clone was seen a few times. The rearrangement uses TRBV5-1 and TRBJ1-1; 10 bases fit TRBD1. This CDR3 comprises 18 residues. The germline V gene encodes CDR1 SGHRS and CDR2 YFSETQ. J was trimmed by 0 bases and V by 1 base; bases with no gene match: 9. The DNA for the CDR3 is TGCGCCAGCAGCTTGAGGGGACAGGGGAGTTTTATGAACACTGAAGCTTTCTTT. As protein: CASSLRGQGSFMNTEAFF. Full variable domain (outside the CDR3, taken from reference TRBV5-1 and TRBJ1-1): KAGVTQTPRYLIKTRGQQVTLSCSPISGHRSVSWYQQTPGQGLQFLFEYFSETQRNKGNFPGRFSGRQFSNSRSEMNVSTLELGDSALYLCASSLRGQGSFMNTEAFFGQGTRLTVV.

V and J are TRBV5-1 and TRBJ1-5; tentative D call: TRBD1 (5 bases). V was clipped by 5 bases and J by 3 bases, with 9 bases between them. The CDR3 is made up of 13 amino acids. The germline V gene has CDR1 SGHRS and CDR2 YFSETQ. CDR3 sequence reads: CASRWGDNQPQHF. CDR3 sequence (DNA): TGCGCCAGCAGGTGGGGGGACAATCAGCCCCAGCATTTT.

The chain uses TRBV28 and TRBJ1-2; 8 nucleotides align to TRBD1. This CDR3 is 13 amino acids long. The germline CDR1 and CDR2 sequences are MDHEN and SYDVKM. V was pared by 6 bases and J by 8 bases, with 8 bases of the junction left unmatched. The CDR3 protein is CASSRGQGGGYTF. The CDR3 DNA reads as TGTGCCAGCAGCCGAGGACAGGGCGGGGGCTACACCTTC.

The rearrangement joins TRBV5-1 to TRBJ2-5; D possibly corresponds to TRBD1 (7 bases). CDR1 SGHRS and CDR2 YFSETQ come from the germline V gene. Trimming cost V 4 bases and J 2 bases, with 27 bases left between them. The CDR3 is 19 amino acids. The CDR3 protein is CASSPGTVGLRERQETQYF. CDR3 in DNA: TGCGCCAGCAGCCCCGGGACAGTGGGATTGCGGGAACGACAAGAGACCCAGTACTTC.

This rearrangement joins TRBV5-1 to TRBJ1-2; 7 bases are shared with TRBD1. The CDR3 sequence is 15 residues long. V shed 1 base, J shed 4 bases, and the junction held 7 bases outside the gene matches. Germline V CDR1 and CDR2: SGHRS, YFSETQ. The CDR3 sequence: CASSLKEGGIYGYTF. The DNA for the CDR3 is TGCGCCAGCAGCTTGAAGGAAGGGGGCATCTATGGCTACACCTTC.

The rearrangement joins TRBV28 to TRBJ2-7, with 9 nucleotides matching TRBD1. CDR3 length: 14 residues. V gave up 5 bases and J gave up 5 bases; unmatched junction bases: 7. CDR1 and CDR2 (germline): MDHEN, SYDVKM. Written as DNA, the CDR3 is TGTGCCAGCAGTAGGTTGGACAGGGGAAACGAGCAGTACTTC. It is translated as CASSRLDRGNEQYF.

The J gene is TRBJ1-1, the V gene TRBV30, with D tentatively TRBD1 (5 bases). The length of the CDR3 is 13 residues. Deletions cut 0 bases from V and 3 bases from J, with 8 bases between. The germline gives CDR1 GTSNPN, CDR2 SVGIG (reference sequence). CDR3 in DNA: TGTGCCTGGAGTGTATGGGGGGACACTGAAGCTTTCTTT. This sequence encodes CAWSVWGDTEAFF.

This sequence joins TRBV27 and TRBJ2-7; 14 nucleotides line up with TRBD2. Losses at the gene ends were 10 bases for V and 5 bases for J; bases not matched to a gene: 16. This CDR3 spans 17 amino acids. Germline values: CDR1 MNHEY, CDR2 SMNVEV (reference sequence). DNA for the CDR3: TGTGCCACCAGCCAAGCAGGACTAGCGGGGGGTATCAACGAGCAGTACTTC. Protein: CATSQAGLAGGINEQYF.

In regard to this clone: Relative to the germline gene, one junction end is altered; a read error may explain this. The chain employs TRBV10-3 and TRBJ1-5; D may be TRBD1 (6 bases). This CDR3 has 14 residues. CDR1 and CDR2 (germline): ENHRY, SYGVKD. The CDR3 DNA sequence: TGCGCCAGCAGTGGAACAGGGATCGATCAGCCCCAGCATTTT. It is translated as CASSGTGIDQPQHF.

The chain combines TRBV5-1 with TRBJ2-7; D unclear. The germline V gene encodes CDR1 SGHRS and CDR2 YFSETQ. The CDR3 runs to 14 residues. With 0 bases removed from V and 1 base from J, the gap between germline ends came to 8 bases. The chain's CDR3 is CASSLETFSYEQYF. Here the CDR3 DNA reads TGCGCCAGCAGCTTGGAAACATTTTCCTACGAGCAGTACTTC.

The J gene is TRBJ2-2, the V gene TRBV18; D is uncertain. The CDR3 contains 13 residues. The germline CDR1 and CDR2 sequences are KGHSH and LQKENI. V was shortened by 6 bases and J by 6 bases, with 11 bases between the two germline ends. This CDR3 is CASSPISAGELFF. DNA of the CDR3: TGTGCCAGCTCGCCTATCTCGGCCGGGGAGCTGTTTTTT. The full variable domain, with the rest looked up from reference TRBV18 and TRBJ2-2, is NAGVMQNPRHLVRRRGQEARLRCSPMKGHSHVYWYRQLPEEGLKFMVYLQKENIIDESGMPKERFSAEFPKEGPSILRIQQVVRGDSAAYFCASSPISAGELFFGEGSRLTVL.

This chain links TRBV7-9 with TRBJ1-2; D not resolved. Germline assignment: CDR1 SEHNR and CDR2 FQNEAQ (reference sequence). Trimming left V 6 bases short and J 5 bases short, with 13 bases between. The CDR3 loop spans 13 amino acids. For the CDR3, the DNA is TGTGCCAGCAGTTATGAAGTCCAGTATGGCTACACCTTC. Amino acids: CASSYEVQYGYTF.

This clone has more than one count but fewer than ten. The V call is TRBV5-6, the J call TRBJ1-2; D unclear. Germline assignment: CDR1 SGHDT and CDR2 YYEEEE. The CDR3 extends over 14 amino acids. Trimming took off 5 bases at V and 1 base at J, with 12 bases between the two ends. The CDR3 is CASRAPGDNYGYTF. The CDR3 coding sequence is TGTGCCAGCAGGGCCCCGGGAGATAACTATGGCTACACCTTC.

The rearrangement uses TRBV28 and TRBJ2-7, with D possibly being TRBD1 (6 bases). Germline loops: CDR1 MDHEN, CDR2 SYDVKM. Deletions cut 1 base from V and 7 bases from J, with 11 bases between. The CDR3 length is 13 residues. In nucleotides, the CDR3 is TGTGCCAGCAGTTTATCCAGGGGCTGGGAGCAGTACTTC. Translating gives CASSLSRGWEQYF. The entire variable domain, with the rest obtained from reference TRBV28 and TRBJ2-7, is as follows: DVKVTQSSRYLVKRTGEKVFLECVQDMDHENMFWYRQDPGLGLRLIYFSYDVKMKEKGDIPEGYSVSREKKERFSLILESASTNQTSMYLCASSLSRGWEQYFGPGTRLTVT.

V is TRBV2 and J is TRBJ1-1; 7 bases align to TRBD1. Germline V gives CDR1 SNHLY, CDR2 FYNNEI. The CDR3 length is 13 residues. V dropped 4 bases and J dropped 9; count of bases not matched to a gene: 8. CDR3 DNA: TGTGCCAGCAGTGGGGGCCAGGGGGTTCAAGCTTTCTTT. Translating it yields CASSGGQGVQAFF.

This rearrangement joins TRBV11-3 to TRBJ2-2, with TRBD1 identical over 7 bases. This CDR3 has 16 amino acids. Germline V gene lookup returns CDR1 SGHNT and CDR2 YENEEA. Trimming cost V 3 bases and J 0 bases; bases outside gene matches: 4. The DNA of the CDR3 is TGTGCCAGCAGCTTTGGGACAGACACGAACACCGGGGAGCTGTTTTTT. This codes for CASSFGTDTNTGELFF.

Here the CDR3 DNA reads TGTGCCACCGCCGGGGGGGCGGGCGAGCAGTACTTC. Protein: CATAGGAGEQYF. The V call is TRBV2, the J call TRBJ2-7, with 8 positions matching TRBD2. Per the germline V gene, CDR1 is SNHLY and CDR2 is FYNNEI. The V and J ends lost 10 bases and 6 bases, in that order; junction bases with no gene match: 8. This CDR3 is built from 12 residues. The full variable domain, completed using reference TRBV2 and TRBJ2-7, is EPEVTQTPSHQVTQMGQEVILRCVPISNHLYFYWYRQILGQKVEFLVSFYNNEISEKSEIFDDQFSVERPDGSNFTLKIRSTKLEDSAMYFCATAGGAGEQYFGPGTRLTVT.

This rearrangement joins TRBV6-4 to TRBJ2-1; no clear D. V lost 3 bases to trimming and J lost 9 bases, with 15 bases between them. Germline V gene lookup returns CDR1 MRHNA and CDR2 SNTAGT. This CDR3 is built from 14 residues. The CDR3 loop is CASSETEVVGEQFF. CDR3 DNA: TGTGCCAGCAGTGAGACCGAGGTCGTCGGTGAGCAGTTCTTC.

The chain has TRBV6-5 and TRBJ2-1; 7 bases match TRBD2. V lost 3 bases, J lost 3 bases, and 5 bases stayed unmatched. Germline CDR1 reads MNHEY; CDR2 reads SVGAGI. The CDR3 extends over 15 amino acids. For the CDR3, the DNA is TGTGCCAGCAGTTATGAGCTAGCGGTCTACAATGAGCAGTTCTTC. Amino acid sequence: CASSYELAVYNEQFF.

V is TRBV28 and J is TRBJ2-6, with 10 bases aligning to TRBD2. Germline V lookup: CDR1 MDHEN, CDR2 SYDVKM. The ends lost 8 bases at V and 0 bases at J; junction bases unmatched: 16. This CDR3 is built from 20 residues. The chain's CDR3 is CASESASGGKGHSGANVLTF. The CDR3, as DNA: TGTGCCAGCGAGTCGGCTAGCGGGGGCAAGGGCCACTCTGGGGCCAACGTCCTGACTTTC.

V usage is TRBV5-1 and J usage is TRBJ1-4, with D possibly TRBD1 on 6 matching bases. The V end was cut by 3 bases, the J end by 10 bases, with 19 bases between. Germline CDR1 and CDR2: SGHRS and YFSETQ. CDR3 size: 15 residues. The CDR3 here is CASSSDTGNLAKLFF. The CDR3 DNA follows: TGCGCCAGCAGCTCCGATACAGGGAATCTTGCAAAACTGTTTTTT.

Note on this clone: The sample contains more than one DNA sequence encoding this CDR3. The chain couples TRBV2 to TRBJ1-5; 8 positions match TRBD1. J lost 1 base, V lost 4 bases, and 3 bases had no gene match. There are 15 residues in the CDR3. Germline CDR1 is SNHLY and CDR2 is FYNNEI. The CDR3 region is CASSADRVSNQPQHF. The CDR3, as DNA: TGTGCCAGCAGTGCGGACAGGGTGAGCAATCAGCCCCAGCATTTT.

The chain has TRBV4-1 and TRBJ2-2; the match to TRBD1 covers 8 bases. The ends lost 4 bases at V and 4 bases at J; junction bases unmatched: 2. Germline-derived CDR1 and CDR2 are MGHRA and YSYEKL. CDR3 size: 14 residues. CDR3 residues: CASSRQGFTGELFF. CDR3 nucleotide sequence: TGCGCCAGCAGCCGACAGGGGTTCACCGGGGAGCTGTTTTTT.

The V call is TRBV2, the J call TRBJ2-2, with TRBD1 matching 10 bases. The CDR3 sequence is 15 residues long. With V trimmed by 6 bases and J by 5 bases, 6 bases remained unmatched. CDR1 and CDR2 from the germline V gene are SNHLY and FYNNEI. The CDR3 spells CASRPGQGETGELFF. The CDR3 DNA reads TGTGCCAGCAGACCCGGACAGGGGGAGACCGGGGAGCTGTTTTTT.

The chain is built from TRBV2 and TRBJ1-1; TRBD1 agrees at 11 bases. Germline CDR1 is SNHLY and CDR2 is FYNNEI. The V and J ends lost 5 bases and 11 bases, in that order; junction bases with no gene match: 13. The CDR3 runs 15 residues. CDR3 region: CASSPGGQGGVGAFF. The DNA for the CDR3 is TGTGCCAGCAGTCCCGGGGGACAGGGGGGGGTTGGGGCTTTCTTT.